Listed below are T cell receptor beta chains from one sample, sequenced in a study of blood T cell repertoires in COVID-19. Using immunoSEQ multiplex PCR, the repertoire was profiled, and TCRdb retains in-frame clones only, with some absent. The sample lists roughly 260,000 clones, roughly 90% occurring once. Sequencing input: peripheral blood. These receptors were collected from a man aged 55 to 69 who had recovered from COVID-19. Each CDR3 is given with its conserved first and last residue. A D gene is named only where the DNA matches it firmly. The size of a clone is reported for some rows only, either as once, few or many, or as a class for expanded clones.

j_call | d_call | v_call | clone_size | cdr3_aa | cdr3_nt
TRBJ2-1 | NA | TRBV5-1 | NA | CASSLGRSGGNNEQFF | TGCGCCAGCAGCTTGGGCCGATCCGGGGGAAACAATGAGCAGTTCTTC
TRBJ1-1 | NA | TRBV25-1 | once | CARANTEAFF | TGTGCCAGGGCCAACACTGAAGCTTTCTTT
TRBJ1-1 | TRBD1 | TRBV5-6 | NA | CASSWGTGMNTEAFF | TGTGCCAGCAGCTGGGGGACAGGCATGAACACTGAAGCTTTCTTT
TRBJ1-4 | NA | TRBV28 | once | CASSPNEKLFF | TGTGCCAGCAGTCCGAATGAAAAACTGTTTTTT
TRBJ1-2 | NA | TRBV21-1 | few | CARSDREYYGYTF | TGTGCCAGATCGGACAGGGAATACTATGGCTACACCTTC
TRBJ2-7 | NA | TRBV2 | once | CASRPLPGEQYF | TGTGCCAGCAGGCCTCTGCCAGGCGAGCAGTACTTC
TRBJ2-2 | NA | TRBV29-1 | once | CSVLAPSNTGELFF | TGCAGCGTTCTGGCCCCCTCCAACACCGGGGAGCTGTTTTTT
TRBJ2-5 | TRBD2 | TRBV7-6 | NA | CASSWGAGGAAGETQYF | TGTGCCAGCAGCTGGGGGGCCGGGGGGGCCGCTGGTGAGACCCAGTACTTC
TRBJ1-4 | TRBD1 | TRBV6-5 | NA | CASSSPGQGDEKLFF | TGTGCCAGCAGTTCCCCGGGACAGGGCGATGAAAAACTGTTTTTT
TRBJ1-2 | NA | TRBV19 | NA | CASSISGTPNYGYTF | TGTGCCAGTAGTATTTCCGGGACACCTAACTATGGCTACACCTTC
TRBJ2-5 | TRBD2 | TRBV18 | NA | CASSPGLAPSLKYF | TGTGCCAGCTCACCCGGACTAGCGCCCTCCTTGAAGTACTTC
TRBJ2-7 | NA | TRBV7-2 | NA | CASSSRAGIRSYEQYF | TGTGCCAGCAGCTCCAGGGCAGGTATCAGGTCCTACGAGCAGTACTTC
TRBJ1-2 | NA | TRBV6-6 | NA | CASSPGQFYGYTF | TGTGCCAGCAGTCCCGGACAGTTCTATGGCTACACCTTC
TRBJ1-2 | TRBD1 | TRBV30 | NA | CAWSVRHRGSGGYTF | TGTGCCTGGAGTGTACGTCACAGGGGATCGGGGGGCTACACCTTC
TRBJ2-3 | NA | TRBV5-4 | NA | CASSVGPPGDTQYF | TGTGCCAGCAGCGTCGGGCCCCCGGGGGATACGCAGTATTTT
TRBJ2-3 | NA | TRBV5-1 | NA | CASSLERELPTDTQYF | TGCGCCAGCAGCTTGGAACGAGAACTACCCACAGATACGCAGTATTTT
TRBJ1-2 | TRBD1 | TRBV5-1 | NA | CASREGGDLAGYTF | TGCGCCAGCAGGGAAGGGGGCGACTTAGCTGGCTACACCTTC
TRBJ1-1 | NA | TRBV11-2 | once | CASSSGQTEAFF | TGTGCCAGCAGCTCAGGACAGACGGAAGCTTTCTTT
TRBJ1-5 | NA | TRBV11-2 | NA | CASSLERAEGPQHF | TGTGCCAGCAGCTTAGAGAGGGCCGAGGGGCCCCAGCATTTT
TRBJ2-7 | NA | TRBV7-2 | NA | CASSLTGLGVSYEQYF | TGTGCCAGCAGCTTAACTGGTCTAGGGGTCTCCTACGAGCAGTACTTC
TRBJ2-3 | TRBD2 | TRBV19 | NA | CASKSSGGASTDTQYF | TGTGCCAGTAAATCTAGCGGGGGGGCGAGCACAGATACGCAGTATTTT
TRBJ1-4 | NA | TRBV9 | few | CASSVVPTGGTEKLFF | TGTGCCAGCAGCGTAGTCCCAACAGGTGGTACGGAAAAACTGTTTTTT
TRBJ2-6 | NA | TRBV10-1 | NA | CATSSGANVLTF | TGCGCCACCTCTAGTGGGGCCAACGTCCTGACTTTC
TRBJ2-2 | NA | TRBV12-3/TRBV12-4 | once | CASSYSLAGELFF | TGTGCCAGCAGTTATAGTTTGGCCGGGGAGCTGTTTTTT
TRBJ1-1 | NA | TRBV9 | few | CASSVGANLMNTEAFF | TGTGCCAGCAGCGTAGGGGCCAATTTGATGAACACTGAAGCTTTCTTT
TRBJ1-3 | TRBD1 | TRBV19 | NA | CATRQGLSSGNTIYF | TGTGCCACCCGACAGGGCCTGAGCTCTGGAAACACCATATATTTT
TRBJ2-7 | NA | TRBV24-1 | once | CATSDTKGSYEQYF | TGTGCCACCAGTGACACTAAGGGGTCCTACGAGCAGTACTTC
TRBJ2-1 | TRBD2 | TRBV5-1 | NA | CASSRSVGGGAPGNEQFF | TGCGCCAGCAGCCGCTCCGTCGGCGGGGGGGCTCCTGGGAATGAGCAGTTCTTC
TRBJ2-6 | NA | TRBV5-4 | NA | CASSSQKNRGGANVLTF | TGTGCCAGCAGCTCCCAAAAAAATAGAGGTGGGGCCAACGTCCTGACTTTC
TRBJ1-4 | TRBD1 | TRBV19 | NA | CASMDRAAANEKLFF | TGTGCCAGTATGGACAGGGCGGCGGCTAATGAAAAACTGTTTTTT
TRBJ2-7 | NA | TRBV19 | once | CASSLHGLRAGALYEQYF | TGTGCCAGTAGTTTACACGGACTTCGGGCAGGGGCCCTCTACGAGCAGTACTTC
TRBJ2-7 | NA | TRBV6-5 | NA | CASSYSVREGEQYF | TGTGCCAGCAGTTACTCGGTCAGGGAAGGCGAGCAGTACTTC
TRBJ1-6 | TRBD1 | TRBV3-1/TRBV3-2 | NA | CASSQDGQGDSPLHF | TGTGCCAGCAGCCAAGATGGGCAGGGGGATTCACCCCTCCACTTT
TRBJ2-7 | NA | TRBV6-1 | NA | CASSDGRYEQYF | TGTGCCAGCAGTGATGGGAGGTACGAGCAGTACTTC
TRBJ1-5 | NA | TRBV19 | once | CASSISSAVGPQHF | TGTGCCAGTAGTATTAGCTCGGCTGTTGGGCCCCAGCATTTT
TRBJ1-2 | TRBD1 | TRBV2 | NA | CASRDRAQFYGYTF | TGTGCCAGCAGGGACAGGGCCCAATTCTATGGCTACACCTTC
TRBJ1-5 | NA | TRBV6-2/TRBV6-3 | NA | CASSPEGAGIISNQPQHF | TGTGCCAGCAGTCCCGAAGGGGCCGGAATTATTAGCAATCAGCCCCAGCATTTT
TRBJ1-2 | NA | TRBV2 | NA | CASKPGVGGYTF | TGTGCCAGCAAACCGGGAGTGGGTGGCTACACCTTC
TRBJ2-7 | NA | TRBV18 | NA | CASSGFARSLDEQYF | TGTGCCAGCTCAGGTTTCGCCAGGTCGTTGGACGAGCAGTACTTC
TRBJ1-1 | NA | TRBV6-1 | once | CASSERGQRNTEAFF | TGTGCCAGCAGTGAACGAGGGCAGCGTAACACTGAAGCTTTCTTT
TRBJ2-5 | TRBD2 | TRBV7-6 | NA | CASSRTSGDQETQYF | TGTGCCAGCAGCCGGACTAGCGGGGACCAAGAGACCCAGTACTTC
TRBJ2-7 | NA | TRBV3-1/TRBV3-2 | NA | CASSQSYEQYF | TGTGCCAGCAGCCAATCTTACGAGCAGTACTTC
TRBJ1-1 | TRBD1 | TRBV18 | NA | CASSPQGTGGEAFF | TGTGCCAGCTCACCGCAGGGGACAGGGGGGGAAGCTTTCTTT
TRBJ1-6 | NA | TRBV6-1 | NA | CASSENGGSPLHF | TGTGCCAGCAGTGAAAACGGGGGATCACCCCTCCACTTT
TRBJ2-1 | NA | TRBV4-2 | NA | CASSQGRASDRGEQFF | TGTGCCAGCAGCCAAGGGAGGGCAAGCGATCGGGGTGAGCAGTTCTTC
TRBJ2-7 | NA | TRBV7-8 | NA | CASSLAERSYF | TGTGCCAGCAGCTTAGCGGAGAGGTCGTACTTC
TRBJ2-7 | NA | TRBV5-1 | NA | CASSLTAGSYEQYF | TGCGCCAGCAGTCTTACGGCAGGGTCCTACGAGCAGTACTTC